The clone carrying this T cell receptor (beta chain) appeared a few times. The library labeled individual cDNA molecules by adding unique molecular identifiers to them. TCRdb re-called the RACE reads through MiXCR, storing one row per CDR3 protein. The sample yields a few hundred thousand distinct CDR3 sequences, approximately 5% seen once. The data originate from a study of human T cells and chemical hapten exposure. Time point specified: patch test 1, 2 weeks after DPC sensitization. Treatment: therapeutic diphenylcyclopropenone sensitization with weekly scalp DPC. Per germline, CDR1 SEHNR and CDR2 FQNEAQ (reference sequence). The ends were cut back, 5 bases at V and 7 bases at J, with 12 bases in the middle. There are 13 residues in the CDR3.

The source of this sequence is a woman between 45 and 65 years old with alopecia areata. Some clones in this sample may be carry-over from other donors' samples. The chain is built from TRBV7-9 and TRBJ1-5; D is unclear. This specimen consisted of whole blood, obtained in connection with sensitization to the hapten diphenylcyclopropenone (DPC). CDR3 sequence: CASSLDRMQPQHF. In DNA, the CDR3 is TGTGCCAGCAGCCTGGATCGTATGCAGCCCCAGCATTTT.